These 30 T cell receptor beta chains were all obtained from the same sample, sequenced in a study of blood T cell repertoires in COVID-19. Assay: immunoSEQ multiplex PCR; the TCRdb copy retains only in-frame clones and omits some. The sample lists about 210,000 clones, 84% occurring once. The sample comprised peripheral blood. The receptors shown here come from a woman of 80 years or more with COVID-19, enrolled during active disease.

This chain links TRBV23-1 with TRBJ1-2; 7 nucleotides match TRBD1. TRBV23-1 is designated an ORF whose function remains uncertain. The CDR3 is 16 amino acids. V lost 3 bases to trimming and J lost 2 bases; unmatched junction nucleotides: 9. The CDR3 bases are TGCGCCAGCAGTCATCCCCGTAGCAGGGGGAACTATGGCTACACCTTC. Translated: CASSHPRSRGNYGYTF.

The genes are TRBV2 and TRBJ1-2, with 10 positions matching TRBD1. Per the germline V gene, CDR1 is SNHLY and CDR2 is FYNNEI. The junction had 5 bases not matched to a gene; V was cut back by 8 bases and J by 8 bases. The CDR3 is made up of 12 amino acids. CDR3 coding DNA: TGTGCCAGCCGGGGACAGGGGTTCGGCTACACCTTC. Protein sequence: CASRGQGFGYTF.

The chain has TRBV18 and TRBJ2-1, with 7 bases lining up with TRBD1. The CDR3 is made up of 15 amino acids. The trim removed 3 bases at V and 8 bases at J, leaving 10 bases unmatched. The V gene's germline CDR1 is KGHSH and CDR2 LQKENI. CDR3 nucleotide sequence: TGTGCCAGCTCACCGAGTACAGGGGCGCGGGATGAGCAGTTCTTC. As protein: CASSPSTGARDEQFF. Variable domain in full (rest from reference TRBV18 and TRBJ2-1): NAGVMQNPRHLVRRRGQEARLRCSPMKGHSHVYWYRQLPEEGLKFMVYLQKENIIDESGMPKERFSAEFPKEGPSILRIQQVVRGDSAAYFCASSPSTGARDEQFFGPGTRLTVL.

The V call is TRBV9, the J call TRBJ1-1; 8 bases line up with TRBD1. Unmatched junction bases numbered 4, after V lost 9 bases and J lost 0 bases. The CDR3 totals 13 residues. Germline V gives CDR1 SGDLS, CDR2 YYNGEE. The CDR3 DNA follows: TGTGCCACCGGACAGGGAGTGAACACTGAAGCTTTCTTT. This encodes CATGQGVNTEAFF.

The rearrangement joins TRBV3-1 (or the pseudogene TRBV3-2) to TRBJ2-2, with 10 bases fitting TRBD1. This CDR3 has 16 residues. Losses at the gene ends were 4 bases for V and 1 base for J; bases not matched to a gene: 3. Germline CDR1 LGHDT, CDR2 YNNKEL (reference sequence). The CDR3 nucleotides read TGTGCCAGCAGCCGCGGGACAGGGGTGAACACCGGGGAGCTGTTTTTT. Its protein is CASSRGTGVNTGELFF.

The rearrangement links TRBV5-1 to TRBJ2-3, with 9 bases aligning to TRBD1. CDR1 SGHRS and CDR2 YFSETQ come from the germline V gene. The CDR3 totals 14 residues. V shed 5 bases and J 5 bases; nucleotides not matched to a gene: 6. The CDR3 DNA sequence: TGCGCCAGCAGGACCGGGACAGGGAAAGATACGCAGTATTTT. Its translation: CASRTGTGKDTQYF.

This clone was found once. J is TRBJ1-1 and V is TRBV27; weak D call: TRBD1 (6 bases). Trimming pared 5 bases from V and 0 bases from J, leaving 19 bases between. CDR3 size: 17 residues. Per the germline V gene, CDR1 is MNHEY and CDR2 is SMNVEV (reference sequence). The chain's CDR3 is CASSPVETGGLNTEAFF. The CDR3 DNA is TGTGCCAGCAGTCCTGTTGAGACAGGAGGTTTGAACACTGAAGCTTTCTTT.

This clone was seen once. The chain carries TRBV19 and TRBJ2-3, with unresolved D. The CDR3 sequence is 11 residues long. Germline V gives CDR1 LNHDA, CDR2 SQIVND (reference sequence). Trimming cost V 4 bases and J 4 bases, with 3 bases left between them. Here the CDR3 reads CASSTADTQYF. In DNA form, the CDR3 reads TGTGCCAGTAGTACTGCAGATACGCAGTATTTT.

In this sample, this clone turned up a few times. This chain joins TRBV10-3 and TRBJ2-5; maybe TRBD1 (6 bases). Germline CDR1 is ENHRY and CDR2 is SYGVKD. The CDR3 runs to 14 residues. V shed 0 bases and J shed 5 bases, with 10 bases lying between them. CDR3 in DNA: TGTGCCATCAGTGAGTCTACAGGGTGGGAGACCCAGTACTTC. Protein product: CAISESTGWETQYF.

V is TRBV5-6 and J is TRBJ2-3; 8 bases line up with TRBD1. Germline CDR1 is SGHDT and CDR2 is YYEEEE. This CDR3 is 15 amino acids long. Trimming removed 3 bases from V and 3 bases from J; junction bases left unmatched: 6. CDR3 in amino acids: CASSSMTGETDTQYF. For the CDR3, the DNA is TGTGCCAGCAGCTCCATGACAGGGGAAACAGATACGCAGTATTTT.

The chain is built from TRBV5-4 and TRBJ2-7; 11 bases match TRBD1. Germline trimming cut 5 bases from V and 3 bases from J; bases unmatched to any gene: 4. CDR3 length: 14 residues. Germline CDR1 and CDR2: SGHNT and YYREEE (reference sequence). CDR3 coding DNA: TGTGCCAGCAGTTCGGACAGGGGGCTCTACGAGCAGTACTTC. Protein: CASSSDRGLYEQYF.

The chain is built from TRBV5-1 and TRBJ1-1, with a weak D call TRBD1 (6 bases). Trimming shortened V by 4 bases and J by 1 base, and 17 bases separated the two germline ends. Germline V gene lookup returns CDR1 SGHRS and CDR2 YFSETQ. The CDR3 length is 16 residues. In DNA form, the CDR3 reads TGCGCCAGCAGCCCAAACTCCGGGACAAAGAACACTGAAGCTTTCTTT. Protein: CASSPNSGTKNTEAFF.

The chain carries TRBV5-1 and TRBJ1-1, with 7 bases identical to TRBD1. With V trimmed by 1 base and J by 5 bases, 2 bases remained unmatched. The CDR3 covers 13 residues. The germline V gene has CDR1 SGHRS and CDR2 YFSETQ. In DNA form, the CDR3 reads TGCGCCAGCAGCTTGACGACAGGGACTGAAGCTTTCTTT. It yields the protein CASSLTTGTEAFF.

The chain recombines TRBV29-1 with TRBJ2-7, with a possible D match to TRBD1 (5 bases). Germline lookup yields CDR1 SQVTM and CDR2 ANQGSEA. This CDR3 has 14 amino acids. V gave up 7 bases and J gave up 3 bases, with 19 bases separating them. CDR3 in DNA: TGCAGCGCACCGATGAAACAGGCTAGCTACGAGCAGTACTTC. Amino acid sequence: CSAPMKQASYEQYF.

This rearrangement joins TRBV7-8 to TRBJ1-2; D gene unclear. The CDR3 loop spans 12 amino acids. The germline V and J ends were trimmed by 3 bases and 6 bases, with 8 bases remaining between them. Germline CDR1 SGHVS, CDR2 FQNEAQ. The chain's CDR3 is CASSFDGDGYTF. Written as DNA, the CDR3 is TGTGCCAGCAGCTTTGACGGAGATGGCTACACCTTC. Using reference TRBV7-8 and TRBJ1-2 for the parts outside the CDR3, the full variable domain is GAGVSQSPRYKVAKRGQDVALRCDPISGHVSLFWYQQALGQGPEFLTYFQNEAQLDKSGLPSDRFFAERPEGSVSTLKIQRTQQEDSAVYLCASSFDGDGYTFGSGTRLTVV.

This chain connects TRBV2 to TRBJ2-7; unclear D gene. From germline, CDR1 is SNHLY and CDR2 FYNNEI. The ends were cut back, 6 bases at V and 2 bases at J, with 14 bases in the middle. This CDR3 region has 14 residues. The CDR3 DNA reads TGTGCCAGCAGGGTCAGGTACACAACCTACGAGCAGTACTTC. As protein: CASRVRYTTYEQYF.

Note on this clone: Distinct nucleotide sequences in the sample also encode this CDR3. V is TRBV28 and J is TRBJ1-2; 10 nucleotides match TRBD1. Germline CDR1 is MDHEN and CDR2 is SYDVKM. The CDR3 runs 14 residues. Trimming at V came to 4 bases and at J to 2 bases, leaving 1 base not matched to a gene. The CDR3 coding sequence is TGTGCCAGCAGTTCGGGACAGGGGAACTATGGCTACACCTTC. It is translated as CASSSGQGNYGYTF.

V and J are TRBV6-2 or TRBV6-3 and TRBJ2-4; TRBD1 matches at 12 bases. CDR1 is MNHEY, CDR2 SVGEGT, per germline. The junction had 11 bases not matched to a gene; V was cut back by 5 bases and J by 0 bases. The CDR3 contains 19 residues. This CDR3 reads CASSRTGQGAGRAKNIQYF. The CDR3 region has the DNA TGTGCCAGCAGTCGCACGGGACAGGGGGCTGGACGAGCCAAAAACATTCAGTACTTC.

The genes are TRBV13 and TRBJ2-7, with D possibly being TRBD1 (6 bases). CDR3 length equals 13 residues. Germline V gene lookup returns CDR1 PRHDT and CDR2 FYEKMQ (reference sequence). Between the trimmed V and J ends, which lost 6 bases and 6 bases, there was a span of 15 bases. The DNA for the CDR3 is TGTGCCAGCAGTCAGGGGCCTTCTCGCGAGCAGTACGTC. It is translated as CASSQGPSREQYV.

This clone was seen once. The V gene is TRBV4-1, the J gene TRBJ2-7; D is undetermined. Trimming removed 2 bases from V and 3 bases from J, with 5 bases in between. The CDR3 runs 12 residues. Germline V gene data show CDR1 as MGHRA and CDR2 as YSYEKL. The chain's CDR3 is CASSQPVYEQYV. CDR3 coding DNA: TGCGCCAGCAGCCAACCGGTCTACGAGCAGTACGTC.

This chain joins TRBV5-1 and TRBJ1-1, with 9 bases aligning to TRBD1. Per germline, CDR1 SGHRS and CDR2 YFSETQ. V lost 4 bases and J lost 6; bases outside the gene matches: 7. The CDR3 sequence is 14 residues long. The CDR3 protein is CASSTDRGSAEAFF. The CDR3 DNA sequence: TGCGCCAGCAGCACGGACAGGGGAAGCGCTGAAGCTTTCTTT.

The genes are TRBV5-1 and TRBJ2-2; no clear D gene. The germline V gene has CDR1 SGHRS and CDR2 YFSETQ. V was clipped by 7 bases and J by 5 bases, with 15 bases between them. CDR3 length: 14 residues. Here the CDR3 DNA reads TGCGCCAGCTCGGAGATTCGAGATACCGGGGAGCTGTTTTTT. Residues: CASSEIRDTGELFF.

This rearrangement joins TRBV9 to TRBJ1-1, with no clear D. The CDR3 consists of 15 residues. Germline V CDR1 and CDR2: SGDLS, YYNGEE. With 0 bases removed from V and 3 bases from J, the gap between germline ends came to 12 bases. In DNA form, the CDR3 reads TGTGCCAGCAGCGTAGTAGGCAGGCCGCACACTGAAGCTTTCTTT. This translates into CASSVVGRPHTEAFF. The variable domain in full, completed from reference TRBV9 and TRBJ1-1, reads DSGVTQTPKHLITATGQRVTLRCSPRSGDLSVYWYQQSLDQGLQFLIQYYNGEERAKGNILERFSAQQFPDLHSELNLSSLELGDSALYFCASSVVGRPHTEAFFGQGTRLTVV.

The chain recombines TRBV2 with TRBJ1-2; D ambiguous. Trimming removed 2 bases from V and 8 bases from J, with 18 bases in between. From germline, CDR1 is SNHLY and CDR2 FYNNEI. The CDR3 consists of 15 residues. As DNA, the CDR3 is TGTGCCAGCAGTGAACGCCGAGGAGATTTGGTGGGCTACACCTTC. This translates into CASSERRGDLVGYTF.

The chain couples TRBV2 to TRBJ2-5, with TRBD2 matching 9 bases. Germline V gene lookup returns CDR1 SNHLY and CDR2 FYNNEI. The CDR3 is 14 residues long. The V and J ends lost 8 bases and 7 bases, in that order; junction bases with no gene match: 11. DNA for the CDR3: TGTGCCAGCCGTCGACTAGCGGTCGGGGGGACCCAGTACTTC. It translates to CASRRLAVGGTQYF.

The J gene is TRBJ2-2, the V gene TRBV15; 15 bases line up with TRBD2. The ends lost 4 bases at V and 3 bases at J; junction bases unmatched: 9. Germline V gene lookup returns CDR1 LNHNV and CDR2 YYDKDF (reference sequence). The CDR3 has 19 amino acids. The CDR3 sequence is CATSIPRGLAGGHTGELFF. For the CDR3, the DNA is TGTGCCACCAGCATCCCAAGGGGACTAGCGGGGGGCCACACCGGGGAGCTGTTTTTT.

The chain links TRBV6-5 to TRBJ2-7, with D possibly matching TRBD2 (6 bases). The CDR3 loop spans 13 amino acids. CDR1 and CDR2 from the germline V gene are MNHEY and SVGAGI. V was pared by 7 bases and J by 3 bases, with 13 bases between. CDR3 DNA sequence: TGTGCCAGCACCCTAAACGGGGGCTACGAGCAGTACTTC. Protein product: CASTLNGGYEQYF.

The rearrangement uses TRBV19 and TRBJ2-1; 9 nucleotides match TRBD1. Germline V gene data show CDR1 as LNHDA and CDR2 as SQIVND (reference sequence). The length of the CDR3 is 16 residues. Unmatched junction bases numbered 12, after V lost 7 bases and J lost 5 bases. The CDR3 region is CASTNTGGSGNNEQFF. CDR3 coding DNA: TGTGCCAGTACCAATACAGGGGGCTCAGGAAACAATGAGCAGTTCTTC.

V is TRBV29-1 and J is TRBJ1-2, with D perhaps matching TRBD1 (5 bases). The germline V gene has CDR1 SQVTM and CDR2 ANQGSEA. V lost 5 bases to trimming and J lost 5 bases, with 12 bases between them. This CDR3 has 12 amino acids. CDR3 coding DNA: TGCAGCGTTTCCCACGGGGGTTATGGCTACACCTTC. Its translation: CSVSHGGYGYTF.

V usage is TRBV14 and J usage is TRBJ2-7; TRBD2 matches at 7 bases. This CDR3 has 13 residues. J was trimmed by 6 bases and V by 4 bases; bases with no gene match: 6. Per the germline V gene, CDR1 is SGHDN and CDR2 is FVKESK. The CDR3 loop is CASSLGLVGEQYV. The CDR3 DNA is TGTGCCAGCAGCCTTGGACTAGTAGGCGAGCAGTACGTC.